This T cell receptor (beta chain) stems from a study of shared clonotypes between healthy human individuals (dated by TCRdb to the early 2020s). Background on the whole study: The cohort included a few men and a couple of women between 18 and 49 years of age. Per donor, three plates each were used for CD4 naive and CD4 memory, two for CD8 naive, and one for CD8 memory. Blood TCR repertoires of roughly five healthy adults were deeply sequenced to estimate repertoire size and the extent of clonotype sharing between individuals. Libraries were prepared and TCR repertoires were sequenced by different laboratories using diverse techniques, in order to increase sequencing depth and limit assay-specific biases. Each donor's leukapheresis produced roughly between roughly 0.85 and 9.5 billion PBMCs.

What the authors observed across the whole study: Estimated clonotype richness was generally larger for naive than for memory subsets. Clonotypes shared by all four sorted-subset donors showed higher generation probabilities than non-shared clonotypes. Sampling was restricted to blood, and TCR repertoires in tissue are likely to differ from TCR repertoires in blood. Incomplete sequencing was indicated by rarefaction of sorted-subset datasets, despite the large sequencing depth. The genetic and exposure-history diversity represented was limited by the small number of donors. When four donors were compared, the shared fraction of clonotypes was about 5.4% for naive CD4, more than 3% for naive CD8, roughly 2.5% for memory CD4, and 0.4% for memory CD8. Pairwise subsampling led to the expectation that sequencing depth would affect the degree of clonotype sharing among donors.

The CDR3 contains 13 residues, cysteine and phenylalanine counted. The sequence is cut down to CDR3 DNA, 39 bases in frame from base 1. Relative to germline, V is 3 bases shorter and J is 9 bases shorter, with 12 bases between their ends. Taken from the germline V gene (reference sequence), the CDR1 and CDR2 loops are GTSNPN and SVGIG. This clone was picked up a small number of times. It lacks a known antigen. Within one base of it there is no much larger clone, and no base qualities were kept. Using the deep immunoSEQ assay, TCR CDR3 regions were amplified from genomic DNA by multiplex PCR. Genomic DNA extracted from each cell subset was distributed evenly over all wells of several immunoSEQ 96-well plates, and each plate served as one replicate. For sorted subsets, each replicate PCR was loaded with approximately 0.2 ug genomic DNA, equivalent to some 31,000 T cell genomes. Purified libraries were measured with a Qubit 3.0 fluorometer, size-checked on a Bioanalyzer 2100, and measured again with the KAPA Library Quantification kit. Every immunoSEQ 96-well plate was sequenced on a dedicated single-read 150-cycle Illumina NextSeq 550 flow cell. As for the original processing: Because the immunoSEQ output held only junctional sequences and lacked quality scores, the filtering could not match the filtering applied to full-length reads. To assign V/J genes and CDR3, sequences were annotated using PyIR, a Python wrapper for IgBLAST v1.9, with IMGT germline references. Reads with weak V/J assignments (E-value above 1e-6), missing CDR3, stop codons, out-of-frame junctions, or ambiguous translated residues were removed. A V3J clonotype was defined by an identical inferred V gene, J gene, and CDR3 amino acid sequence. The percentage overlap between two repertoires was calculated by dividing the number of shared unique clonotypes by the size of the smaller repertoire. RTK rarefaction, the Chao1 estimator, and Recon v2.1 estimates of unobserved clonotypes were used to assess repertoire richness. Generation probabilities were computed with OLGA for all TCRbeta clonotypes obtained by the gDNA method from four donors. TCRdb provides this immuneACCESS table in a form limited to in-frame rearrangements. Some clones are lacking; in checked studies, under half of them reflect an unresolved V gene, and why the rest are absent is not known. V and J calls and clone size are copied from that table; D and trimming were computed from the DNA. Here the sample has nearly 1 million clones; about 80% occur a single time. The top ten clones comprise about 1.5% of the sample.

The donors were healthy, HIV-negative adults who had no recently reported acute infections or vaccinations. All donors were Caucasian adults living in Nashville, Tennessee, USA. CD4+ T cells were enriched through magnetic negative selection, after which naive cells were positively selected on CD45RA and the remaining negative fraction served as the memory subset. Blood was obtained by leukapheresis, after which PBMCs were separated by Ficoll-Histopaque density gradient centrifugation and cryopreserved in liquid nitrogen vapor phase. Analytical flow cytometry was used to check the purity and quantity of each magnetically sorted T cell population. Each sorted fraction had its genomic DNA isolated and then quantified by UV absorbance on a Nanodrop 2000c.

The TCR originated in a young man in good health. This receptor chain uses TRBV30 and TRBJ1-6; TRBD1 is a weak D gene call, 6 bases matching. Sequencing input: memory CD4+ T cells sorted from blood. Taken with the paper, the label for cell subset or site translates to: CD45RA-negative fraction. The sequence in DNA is TGTGCCTGGAGAGCTCTACAGGGTTCACCCCTCCACTTT. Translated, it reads CAWRALQGSPLHF.